Below are 14 T cell receptor beta chains sequenced from a single sample in a study of shared clonotypes between healthy human individuals (dated by TCRdb to 2020 to 2021). The library was built by means of the immunoSEQ multiplex PCR assay. Imported from immuneACCESS, the table was reduced by TCRdb to in-frame sequences with V and J called. These copies leave out some clones; in studies compared against another copy, an unresolved V gene accounts for under half, and the cause of the remainder is not known. In all, the sample holds roughly 510,000 clones, and nearly 80% of those were seen once. The ten top clones hold about an eighth of the sample. Sequenced material: PBMCs. These receptors were collected from a middle-aged woman in good health. Some clones in this sample may be carry-over from other donors' samples.

This sequence joins TRBV15 and TRBJ1-4; the D gene is possibly TRBD1 (5 bases). Trimming shortened V by 3 bases and J by 8 bases, and 10 bases separated the two germline ends. The CDR3 is made up of 13 amino acids. From germline, CDR1 is LNHNV and CDR2 YYDKDF (reference sequence). DNA of the CDR3: TGTGCCACCAGCAGGGGACCTCGGGAAAAACTGTTTTTT. Translated, it gives CATSRGPREKLFF.

The V and J genes are TRBV7-9 and TRBJ1-2; D is unresolved. The CDR3 extends over 12 amino acids. CDR1 is SEHNR and CDR2 is FQNEAQ in the germline V gene (reference sequence). Trimming stripped 3 bases from V and 8 bases from J, with 10 bases between. CDR3 amino acids: CASSFGVPGYTF. As DNA, the CDR3 is TGTGCCAGCAGCTTCGGGGTGCCGGGCTACACCTTC.

This clone was seen repeatedly, ten times or more. A junction boundary mismatches the germline segment, possibly from a read error. This chain uses TRBV30 with TRBJ2-2; D is unclear. This CDR3 contains 13 residues. Germline lookup yields CDR1 GTSNPN and CDR2 SVGIG (reference sequence). The CDR3, as DNA: TGTGCCTGGAAAAGGCAGAACCCCGGGGAGCTGTTTTTT. It translates to CAWKRQNPGELFF.

Concerning this clone: The junction departs from germline at one end; a sequencing error may be responsible. This chain joins TRBV28 and TRBJ2-7; a weak D match, TRBD2 (6 bases). Germline V gives CDR1 MDHEN, CDR2 SYDVKM. The CDR3 covers 14 residues. The CDR3 sequence: CASISLAPSYEQHF. CDR3 bases: TGTGCCAGCATCAGCCTAGCGCCCTCCTACGAGCAGCACTTC.

The J gene is TRBJ1-1, the V gene TRBV7-2, with D unclear. CDR1 is SGHTA and CDR2 is FQGNSA in the germline V gene. The CDR3 has 14 amino acids. V shed 1 base and J shed 6 bases, with 12 bases lying between them. CDR3 coding DNA: TGTGCCAGCAGCTTAGGTTTGGGGAATTCTGAAGCTTTCTTT. Encoded protein: CASSLGLGNSEAFF.

The CDR3 DNA reads as TGTGCCAGCAGCCTCTCGCTGGGCGAGCAGTACTTC. Its protein product is CASSLSLGEQYF. V is TRBV7-2 and J is TRBJ2-7; D ambiguous. CDR1 SGHTA and CDR2 FQGNSA come from the germline V gene. V was pared by 5 bases and J by 6 bases, with 11 bases between. This CDR3 spans 12 amino acids.

The chain is built from TRBV5-1 and TRBJ2-6; D gene unclear. The germline CDR1 and CDR2 sequences are SGHRS and YFSETQ. This CDR3 has 15 amino acids. Trimming left V 5 bases short and J 0 bases short, with 9 bases between. The CDR3 is CASRRDRSGANVLTF. The CDR3, as DNA: TGCGCCAGCAGAAGGGATCGCTCTGGGGCCAACGTCCTGACTTTC. The full variable domain, in which reference TRBV5-1 and TRBJ2-6 provide the parts outside the CDR3, is KAGVTQTPRYLIKTRGQQVTLSCSPISGHRSVSWYQQTPGQGLQFLFEYFSETQRNKGNFPGRFSGRQFSNSRSEMNVSTLELGDSALYLCASRRDRSGANVLTFGAGSRLTVL.

This rearrangement joins TRBV7-6 to TRBJ2-1; 9 bases match TRBD1. CDR1 is SGHVS, CDR2 FNYEAQ, per germline. The V gene end was trimmed by 3 bases and the J gene end by 5 bases; junction bases not matched to a gene: 2. The CDR3 sequence is 14 residues long. The CDR3, as DNA: TGTGCCAGCAGCTTCGGACAGGGGAACAATGAGCAGTTCTTC. Protein sequence: CASSFGQGNNEQFF.

The CDR3 loop reads CASSPSPNTGELFF. In DNA form, the CDR3 reads TGCGCCAGCAGCCCGTCTCCGAACACCGGGGAGCTGTTTTTT. V gene TRBV4-1 combines with J gene TRBJ2-2; D gene ambiguous. V was cut by 4 bases and J by 0 bases, with 6 bases left in between. From germline, CDR1 is MGHRA and CDR2 YSYEKL. The CDR3 has 14 residues.

This sequence joins TRBV15 and TRBJ1-1; D gene uncertain. CDR1 and CDR2 (germline): LNHNV, YYDKDF (reference sequence). V lost 0 bases and J 1 base, leaving 6 bases between the germline ends. The CDR3 covers 14 residues. As DNA, the CDR3 is TGTGCCACCAGCAGAGACAGGCGGAACACTGAAGCTTTCTTT. Protein: CATSRDRRNTEAFF.

The genes are TRBV6-4 and TRBJ2-5; D is unresolved. The CDR3 runs 14 residues. The germline gives CDR1 MRHNA, CDR2 SNTAGT. Trimming left V 2 bases short and J 5 bases short, with 12 bases between. In DNA, the CDR3 is TGTGCCAGCAGTGACCAGGACCCCTATGAGACCCAGTACTTC. Translating gives CASSDQDPYETQYF.

The chain uses TRBV19 and TRBJ1-1; D remains ambiguous. V lost 3 bases to trimming and J lost 1 base, with 12 bases between them. CDR3 size: 15 residues. Per germline, CDR1 LNHDA and CDR2 SQIVND (reference sequence). The CDR3 sequence: CASSIQYTRNTEAFF. The CDR3 bases are TGTGCCAGTAGTATCCAGTACACAAGGAACACTGAAGCTTTCTTT.

This clone was seen just once. The chain links TRBV19 to TRBJ2-3; D is perhaps TRBD2 (6 bases). The germline V and J ends were trimmed by 4 bases and 0 bases, with 11 bases remaining between them. In germline, CDR1 is LNHDA, CDR2 SQIVND (reference sequence). This CDR3 has 15 amino acids. The CDR3 DNA reads as TGTGCCAGTAGTACTAGCGCCTGGAGCACAGATACGCAGTATTTT. Amino acids: CASSTSAWSTDTQYF.

V and J are TRBV11-2 and TRBJ2-7, with D possibly being TRBD1 or TRBD2 (5 bases each). V lost 1 base and J 4 bases, leaving 17 bases between the germline ends. The CDR3 is 16 residues long. Germline V gene sequence: CDR1 SGHAT, CDR2 FQNNGV. This CDR3 reads CASSLVTGPPAYEQYF. DNA for the CDR3: TGTGCCAGCAGCTTAGTTACGGGGCCCCCGGCTTACGAGCAGTACTTC. Full variable domain (outside the CDR3, taken from reference TRBV11-2 and TRBJ2-7): EAGVAQSPRYKIIEKRQSVAFWCNPISGHATLYWYQQILGQGPKLLIQFQNNGVVDDSQLPKDRFSAERLKGVDSTLKIQPAKLEDSAVYLCASSLVTGPPAYEQYFGPGTRLTVT.